This T cell receptor (beta chain) was observed in a study of shared clonotypes between healthy human individuals. To note about this clone: The sample has other DNA sequences that encode this CDR3 too.

Germline CDR1 and CDR2: MDHEN and SYDVKM. Trimming pared 3 bases from V and 0 bases from J, leaving 6 bases between. The CDR3 is made up of 13 amino acids. Method: immunoSEQ multiplex PCR; TCRdb's copy keeps in-frame clones and lacks some. The table records more than 400,000 clones, about 95% of them present only once. The chain uses TRBV28 and TRBJ2-7; D not resolved. Specimen: naive CD4+ T cells sorted from blood. Described subset: CD45RA+ positively selected. The TCR was taken from a woman between 25 and 40 years old in good health. This CDR3 is CASSFGSSYEQYF. As DNA, the CDR3 is TGTGCCAGCAGTTTTGGGTCCTCCTACGAGCAGTACTTC.